A selection of T cell receptor beta chains follows, all from one sample in a study of blood T cell repertoires in COVID-19. TCRdb's copy holds only in-frame clones and misses some; the assay was immunoSEQ multiplex PCR. The sample consists of some 370,000 clones, 89% of them appearing once. The sample comprised peripheral blood. These receptor sequences come from a man aged 35-49 years with acute or convalescent COVID-19. CDR3s include the opening cysteine and the closing phenylalanine or tryptophan. D genes are given only for firm matches. A row's size may be missing; if present it is once, few, many or a size class.

15 | TRBJ2-3 | TRBD2 | TRBV10-3 | NA | TGTGCCACTAGCACAGACGGGGGGGCGTCAGATACGCAGTATTTT | CATSTDGGASDTQYF
15 | TRBJ1-2 | NA | TRBV19 | NA | TGTGCCAGTACCTCAGGACAGACGATAAACTATGGCTACACCTTC | CASTSGQTINYGYTF
18 | TRBJ2-5 | TRBD2 | TRBV6-1 | NA | TGTGCCAGCAGTGAACAGACTAGCGGGGGGATAAAGCAAGAGACCCAGTACTTC | CASSEQTSGGIKQETQYF
13 | TRBJ2-1 | TRBD2 | TRBV28 | NA | TGTGCCAGCAGCAGCGGGACGGGAAATGAGCAGTTCTTC | CASSSGTGNEQFF
11 | TRBJ1-1 | TRBD1 | TRBV10-1 | once | TGCGCCAGCAGTACAGGGGGTGAAGCTTTCTTT | CASSTGGEAFF
15 | TRBJ2-1 | NA | TRBV5-1 | NA | TGCGCCAGCAGCTTCCTGGTTAATGACGGGGATGAGCAGTTCTTC | CASSFLVNDGDEQFF
17 | TRBJ1-1 | TRBD1 | TRBV10-1 | NA | TGCGCCAGCAGTGAGAGAAACAGGGGAGTTGTTGTCACTGAAGCTTTCTTT | CASSERNRGVVVTEAFF
15 | TRBJ1-6 | NA | TRBV11-2 | NA | TGTGCCAGCAGCTCATTAACCGGGTCCTATTCACCCCTCCACTTT | CASSSLTGSYSPLHF
17 | TRBJ1-3 | NA | TRBV7-5 | NA | TGTGCCGGAAACGGACAGGGGCGCTTCTGTGGTGGAAACACCATATATTTT | CAGNGQGRFCGGNTIYF
14 | TRBJ1-2 | NA | TRBV7-9 | NA | TGTGCCAGCAGCGCCGTAAACGGGGGGGGCCCCCCAACCTTC | CASSAVNGGGPPTF
12 | TRBJ2-7 | NA | TRBV12-3/TRBV12-4 | NA | TGTGCCAGCAGCCGGGACACGTACGAGCAGTACTTC | CASSRDTYEQYF
14 | TRBJ2-1 | NA | TRBV2 | NA | TGTGCCAGCAGCATAAGCGGTTCCTACAATGAGCAGTTCTTC | CASSISGSYNEQFF
14 | TRBJ1-6 | NA | TRBV13 | NA | TGTGCCAGCAGCTTAGTCCAGGGAAATTCACCCCTCCACTTT | CASSLVQGNSPLHF